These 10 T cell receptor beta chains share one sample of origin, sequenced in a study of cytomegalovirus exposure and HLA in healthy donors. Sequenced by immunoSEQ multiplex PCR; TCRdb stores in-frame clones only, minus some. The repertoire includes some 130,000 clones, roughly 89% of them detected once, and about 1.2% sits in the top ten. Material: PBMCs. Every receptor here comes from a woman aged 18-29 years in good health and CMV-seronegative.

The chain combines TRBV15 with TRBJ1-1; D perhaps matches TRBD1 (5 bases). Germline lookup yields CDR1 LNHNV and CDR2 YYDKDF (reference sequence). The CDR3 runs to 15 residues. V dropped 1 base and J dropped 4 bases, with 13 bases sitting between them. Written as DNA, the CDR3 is TGTGCCACCAGCAGAGCGGTCAGGGAGGGCACTGAAGCTTTCTTT. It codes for CATSRAVREGTEAFF.

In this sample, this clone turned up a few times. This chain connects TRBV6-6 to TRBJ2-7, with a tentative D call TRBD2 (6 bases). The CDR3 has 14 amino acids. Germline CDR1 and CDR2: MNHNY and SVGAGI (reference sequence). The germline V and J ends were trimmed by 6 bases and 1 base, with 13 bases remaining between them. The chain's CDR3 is CASSGTQRSYEQYF. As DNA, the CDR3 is TGTGCCAGCAGCGGGACTCAGCGGTCCTACGAGCAGTACTTC.

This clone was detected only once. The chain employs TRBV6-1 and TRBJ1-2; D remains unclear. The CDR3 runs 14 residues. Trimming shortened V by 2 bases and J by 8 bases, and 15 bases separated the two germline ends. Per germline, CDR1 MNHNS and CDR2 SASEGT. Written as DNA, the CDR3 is TGTGCCAGCAGTGAACAAGCATCGACTATGGGCTACACCTTC. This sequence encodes CASSEQASTMGYTF.

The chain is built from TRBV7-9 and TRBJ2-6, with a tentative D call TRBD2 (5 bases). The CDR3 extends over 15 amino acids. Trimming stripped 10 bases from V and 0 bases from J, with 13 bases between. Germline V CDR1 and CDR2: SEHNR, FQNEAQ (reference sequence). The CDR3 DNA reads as TGTGCCAACCCACCTGGGAGCTCTGGGGCCAACGTCCTGACTTTC. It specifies CANPPGSSGANVLTF.

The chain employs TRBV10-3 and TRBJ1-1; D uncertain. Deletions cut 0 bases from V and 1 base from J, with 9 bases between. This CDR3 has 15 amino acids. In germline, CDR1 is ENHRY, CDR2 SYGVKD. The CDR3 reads CAISESGRTNTEAFF. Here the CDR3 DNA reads TGTGCCATCAGTGAGTCGGGCCGAACGAACACTGAAGCTTTCTTT.

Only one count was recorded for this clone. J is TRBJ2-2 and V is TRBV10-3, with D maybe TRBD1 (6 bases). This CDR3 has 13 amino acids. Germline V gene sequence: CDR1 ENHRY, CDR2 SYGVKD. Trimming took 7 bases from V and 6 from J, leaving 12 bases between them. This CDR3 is CAIKSGDAGELFF. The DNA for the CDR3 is TGTGCCATCAAGTCAGGGGATGCCGGGGAGCTGTTTTTT.

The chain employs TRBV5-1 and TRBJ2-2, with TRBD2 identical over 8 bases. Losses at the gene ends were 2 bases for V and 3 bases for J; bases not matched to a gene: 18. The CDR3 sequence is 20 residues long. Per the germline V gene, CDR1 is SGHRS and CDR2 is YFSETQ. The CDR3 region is CASSLPPRTGGPWYTGELFF. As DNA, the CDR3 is TGCGCCAGCAGCTTACCCCCAAGGACGGGGGGGCCTTGGTACACCGGGGAGCTGTTTTTT.

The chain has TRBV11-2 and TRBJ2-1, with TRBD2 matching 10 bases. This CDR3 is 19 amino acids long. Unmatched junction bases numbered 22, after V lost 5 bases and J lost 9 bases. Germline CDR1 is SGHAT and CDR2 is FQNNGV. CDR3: CASSVGGLAPATASAEQFF. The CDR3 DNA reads TGTGCCAGCAGCGTGGGGGGACTAGCGCCCGCGACGGCGTCAGCTGAGCAGTTCTTC. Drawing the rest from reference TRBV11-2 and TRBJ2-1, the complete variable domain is EAGVAQSPRYKIIEKRQSVAFWCNPISGHATLYWYQQILGQGPKLLIQFQNNGVVDDSQLPKDRFSAERLKGVDSTLKIQPAKLEDSAVYLCASSVGGLAPATASAEQFFGPGTRLTVL.

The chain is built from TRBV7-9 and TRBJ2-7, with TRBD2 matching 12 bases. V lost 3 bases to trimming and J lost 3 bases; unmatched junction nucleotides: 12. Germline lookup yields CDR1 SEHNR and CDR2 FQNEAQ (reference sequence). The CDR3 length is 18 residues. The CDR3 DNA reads TGTGCCAGCAGCTTCTGGCCTAGCGGGGGGGAATTAAACTACGAGCAGTACTTC. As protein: CASSFWPSGGELNYEQYF.

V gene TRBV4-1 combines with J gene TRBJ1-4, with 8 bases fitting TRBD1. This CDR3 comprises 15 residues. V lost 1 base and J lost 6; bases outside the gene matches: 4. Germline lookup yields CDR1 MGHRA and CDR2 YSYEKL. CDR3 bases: TGCGCCAGCAGCCAAGGTCCCAGGGGGCATGAAAAACTGTTTTTT. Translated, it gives CASSQGPRGHEKLFF.